This entry lists 26 T cell receptor beta chains sequenced from one sample in a study of blood T cells in healthy people across ages. Together with a sample-barcoded 5' primer, a J-beta primer mix was included in a second PCR lasting roughly 6 to 12 cycles. One entry per CDR3 protein, called by TCRdb with MiXCR from the 5' RACE reads. The sample lists more than 1,000,000 distinct CDR3 sequences, roughly a quarter occurring once. This same sample was also part of a study on T cells of mothers and their children.

Sequencing was performed on blood. Receptor source: a girl aged 2-10 years in good health.

This chain uses TRBV11-3 with TRBJ1-2; weak D call: TRBD1 (6 bases). Trimming shortened V by 1 base and J by 0 bases, and 9 bases separated the two germline ends. The CDR3 spans 15 residues. Per the germline V gene, CDR1 is SGHNT and CDR2 is YENEEA. CDR3 nucleotide sequence: TGTGCCAGCAGCTTAGGGACAGAGACTAACTATGGCTACACCTTC. Protein sequence: CASSLGTETNYGYTF.

The chain uses TRBV5-1 and TRBJ2-4, with TRBD1 matching over 7 bases. Per the germline V gene, CDR1 is SGHRS and CDR2 is YFSETQ. The V and J ends lost 1 base and 8 bases, in that order; junction bases with no gene match: 15. CDR3 length: 17 residues. This CDR3 is CASSLTYTGESMDIQYF. DNA for the CDR3: TGCGCCAGCAGCTTGACCTATACAGGGGAAAGCATGGACATTCAGTACTTC.

CDR3 protein: CASSFTRFNEQFF. CDR3 sequence (DNA): TGTGCCAGCAGCTTTACCAGATTCAATGAGCAGTTCTTC. This chain joins TRBV11-2 and TRBJ2-1; D call uncertain. Deletions cut 3 bases from V and 6 bases from J, with 9 bases between. The germline gives CDR1 SGHAT, CDR2 FQNNGV. CDR3 length equals 13 residues.

The chain is built from TRBV7-9 and TRBJ2-1; TRBD1 aligns across 10 bases. Germline V gene sequence: CDR1 SEHNR, CDR2 FQNEAQ (reference sequence). The CDR3 length is 15 residues. V was pared by 5 bases and J by 8 bases, with 9 bases of the junction left unmatched. The CDR3 protein is CASSPRQGATYEQFF. CDR3 DNA sequence: TGTGCCAGCAGCCCTCGACAGGGGGCCACGTATGAGCAGTTCTTC.

CDR3 nucleotides: TGTGCCAGCAGCCCGGGACCGGGACAGGGAAGCAATCAGCCCCAGCATTTT. It encodes CASSPGPGQGSNQPQHF. The chain has TRBV4-2 and TRBJ1-5; TRBD1 agrees at 9 bases. The CDR3 has 17 residues. CDR1 is LGHNA, CDR2 YNFKEQ, per germline. V was pared by 4 bases and J by 1 base, with 8 bases of the junction left unmatched.

V gene TRBV20-1 combines with J gene TRBJ2-3; the D call may be TRBD1 or TRBD2 (6 bases each). This CDR3 has 16 amino acids. Germline CDR1 is DFQATT and CDR2 is SNEGSKA (reference sequence). The V end lost 0 bases, the J end lost 2 bases, and 15 bases lay between the germline ends. CDR3 loop: CSARDRFGGHTDTQYF. The CDR3 nucleotides are TGCAGTGCTAGAGATCGCTTCGGGGGCCACACAGATACGCAGTATTTT.

V is TRBV20-1 and J is TRBJ1-3; D unclear. Trimming cost V 0 bases and J 1 base, with 10 bases left between them. The CDR3 length is 15 residues. In germline, CDR1 is DFQATT, CDR2 SNEGSKA (reference sequence). The CDR3 spells CSARDLRGSGNTIYF. The CDR3, as DNA: TGCAGTGCTAGAGATCTGCGAGGGTCTGGAAACACCATATATTTT.

The chain uses TRBV7-2 and TRBJ2-3; 11 bases are a match to TRBD2. Germline V gene lookup returns CDR1 SGHTA and CDR2 FQGNSA. The CDR3 has 17 amino acids. The V and J ends lost 1 base and 4 bases, in that order; junction bases with no gene match: 7. The CDR3 sequence: CASSLVTSGGVADTQYF. The CDR3 DNA reads as TGTGCCAGCAGCTTAGTTACTAGCGGGGGTGTCGCAGATACGCAGTATTTT.

The rearrangement joins TRBV5-5 to TRBJ2-3; possibly TRBD1 for D (6 bases). The CDR3 spans 14 residues. The germline V gene has CDR1 SGHKS and CDR2 YYEKEE (reference sequence). Trimming left V 7 bases short and J 0 bases short, with 12 bases between. The DNA for the CDR3 is TGTGCCAGCTATAACAGGGCTAGCACAGATACGCAGTATTTT. Translation: CASYNRASTDTQYF.

This rearrangement joins TRBV4-3 to TRBJ1-2; tentative D call: TRBD1 (6 bases). Germline loops: CDR1 LGHNA, CDR2 YSLEER. There are 15 residues in the CDR3. Between the trimmed V and J ends, which lost 2 bases and 2 bases, there was a span of 12 bases. The CDR3 region is CASSQPGQSNYGYTF. The CDR3 DNA reads as TGCGCCAGCAGCCAACCAGGACAGTCCAACTATGGCTACACCTTC.

V usage is TRBV27 and J usage is TRBJ1-6; no definite D call. Deletions cut 5 bases from V and 8 bases from J, with 13 bases between. This CDR3 is built from 14 residues. Per germline, CDR1 MNHEY and CDR2 SMNVEV (reference sequence). The CDR3 protein is CASSPPWPYSPLHF. The DNA of the CDR3 is TGTGCCAGCAGTCCCCCCTGGCCCTATTCACCCCTCCACTTT.

This clonotype was observed a few times. The rearrangement joins TRBV27 to TRBJ1-5; D gene unclear. The V gene's germline CDR1 is MNHEY and CDR2 SMNVEV (reference sequence). V was shortened by 7 bases and J by 0 bases, with 10 bases between the two germline ends. This CDR3 contains 14 residues. CDR3 nucleotide sequence: TGTGCCAGCAACGTAGGGTATAGCAATCAGCCCCAGCATTTT. It is translated as CASNVGYSNQPQHF.

This clonotype turned up a few times. J is TRBJ2-5 and V is TRBV7-8, with unresolved D. The V end was cut by 2 bases, the J end by 1 base, with 8 bases between. The CDR3 sequence is 14 residues long. Germline V lookup: CDR1 SGHVS, CDR2 FQNEAQ. This CDR3 is CASSLFGIQETQYF. CDR3 bases: TGTGCCAGCAGCTTATTTGGGATCCAAGAGACCCAGTACTTC.

This clonotype was seen a handful of times. V gene TRBV9 combines with J gene TRBJ2-1, with D possibly TRBD2 on 5 matching bases. The ends were cut back, 1 base at V and 5 bases at J, with 13 bases in the middle. Germline V CDR1 and CDR2: SGDLS, YYNGEE. The CDR3 extends over 15 amino acids. The CDR3 region has the DNA TGTGCCAGCAGCGTAAGCGGACTCATCGACAATGAGCAGTTCTTC. This sequence encodes CASSVSGLIDNEQFF.

The genes are TRBV29-1 and TRBJ2-5; 10 bases are a match to TRBD2. J lost 4 bases, V lost 4 bases, and 9 bases had no gene match. The CDR3 has 15 amino acids. CDR1 is SQVTM, CDR2 ANQGSEA, per germline. CDR3 sequence: CSVVQAGGLAETQYF. The CDR3 region has the DNA TGCAGCGTTGTCCAAGCGGGAGGGTTGGCAGAGACCCAGTACTTC.

V gene TRBV7-3 combines with J gene TRBJ1-1; no firm D call. V lost 7 bases to trimming and J lost 3 bases, with 15 bases between them. In germline, CDR1 is SGHTA, CDR2 FQGTGA. CDR3 length: 14 residues. In DNA form, the CDR3 reads TGTGCCAGCAACTTTTCCGGGTGGGACACTGAAGCTTTCTTT. This gives the protein CASNFSGWDTEAFF.

Regarding this clonotype: One end of the junction varies from germline; a read error may be responsible. The chain couples TRBV6-2 or TRBV6-3 to TRBJ2-5; 9 bases line up with TRBD2. The CDR3 has 15 residues. Germline CDR1 MNHEY, CDR2 SVGEGT. The CDR3 loop is CASSYSRGGSYEQCF. CDR3 bases: TGTGCCAGCAGTTACTCGCGGGGGGGCTCCTACGAGCAGTGCTTC.

This chain links TRBV12-3 or TRBV12-4 with TRBJ1-1; perhaps TRBD1 as D (5 bases). The CDR3 spans 15 residues. V was trimmed by 6 bases and J by 0 bases, leaving 14 bases between them. CDR3 protein: CASSRGGALNTEAFF. For the CDR3, the DNA is TGTGCCAGCAGCCGGGGCGGAGCCCTGAACACTGAAGCTTTCTTT.

In this sample, this clonotype turned up many times. The rearrangement joins TRBV7-3 to TRBJ1-1; D is ambiguous. The CDR3 covers 13 residues. Germline loops: CDR1 SGHTA, CDR2 FQGTGA. Trimming left V 3 bases short and J 1 base short, with 6 bases between. CDR3 loop: CASSLNGNTEAFF. The CDR3 region has the DNA TGTGCCAGCAGCTTGAATGGGAACACTGAAGCTTTCTTT.

The V gene is TRBV19, the J gene TRBJ2-2; D is ambiguous. Germline loops: CDR1 LNHDA, CDR2 SQIVND (reference sequence). The CDR3 spans 15 residues. Trimming removed 3 bases at V and 5 bases at J, with 13 bases between. The CDR3 DNA follows: TGTGCCAGTAGTATTATGCAGGCTCGGACCGGGGAGCTGTTTTTT. Its translation is CASSIMQARTGELFF.

This rearrangement joins TRBV5-6 to TRBJ2-1; D may be TRBD1 (6 bases). CDR3 length equals 14 residues. V gave up 5 bases and J gave up 4 bases, with 13 bases separating them. CDR1 is SGHDT, CDR2 YYEEEE, per germline. The CDR3 reads CASSVRTAYNEQFF. Here the CDR3 DNA reads TGTGCCAGCAGTGTCAGGACAGCTTACAATGAGCAGTTCTTC.

This clonotype was picked up a small number of times. This chain connects TRBV7-2 to TRBJ2-3; possible D gene TRBD2, 7 bases. The germline V gene has CDR1 SGHTA and CDR2 FQGNSA. Trimming shortened V by 1 base and J by 5 bases, and 16 bases separated the two germline ends. The CDR3 runs 16 residues. The CDR3 DNA follows: TGTGCCAGCAGCTTAGTGGGTGGGGGGGCAGGAGATACGCAGTATTTT. It is translated as CASSLVGGGAGDTQYF. Based on the CDR3 plus reference TRBV7-2 and TRBJ2-3, the full variable domain is GAGVSQSPSNKVTEKGKDVELRCDPISGHTALYWYRQSLGQGLEFLIYFQGNSAPDKSGLPSDRFSAERTGGSVSTLTIQRTQQEDSAVYLCASSLVGGGAGDTQYFGPGTRLTVL.

The chain couples TRBV27 to TRBJ2-7; weak D call: TRBD2 (6 bases). V was shortened by 3 bases and J by 3 bases, with 9 bases between the two germline ends. The CDR3 consists of 13 residues. Germline V gene data show CDR1 as MNHEY and CDR2 as SMNVEV (reference sequence). The CDR3 protein is CASSLKEGYEQYF. Written as DNA, the CDR3 is TGTGCCAGCAGTTTGAAGGAGGGCTACGAGCAGTACTTC.

This clonotype has more than one count but fewer than ten. The chain employs TRBV27 and TRBJ2-5, with D perhaps assigned TRBD1 or TRBD2 (5 bases each). The J call could be wrong; TRBJ2-1 is a better fit for the DNA end. Germline assignment: CDR1 MNHEY and CDR2 SMNVEV (reference sequence). The CDR3 is 13 residues long. This CDR3 is CASGWGRDNEQFF. As DNA, the CDR3 is TGTGCCAGCGGGTGGGGACGGGACAATGAGCAGTTCTTC.

The chain couples TRBV10-3 to TRBJ1-5; D is unresolved. The CDR3 has 14 residues. Germline lookup yields CDR1 ENHRY and CDR2 SYGVKD. V was shortened by 6 bases and J by 6 bases, with 15 bases between the two germline ends. CDR3: CAIRGSNSVQPQHF. The CDR3 nucleotides are TGTGCCATCAGGGGGTCGAACTCGGTTCAGCCCCAGCATTTT.

This clonotype has only a few counts. This chain uses TRBV4-2 with TRBJ2-5, with D perhaps TRBD2 (5 bases). Germline loops: CDR1 LGHNA, CDR2 YNFKEQ. This CDR3 region has 16 residues. V lost 4 bases and J lost 4, with 19 bases in between. The CDR3 here is CASSRVLAQVVETQYF. CDR3 bases: TGTGCCAGCAGCCGAGTTCTAGCTCAAGTCGTAGAGACCCAGTACTTC.